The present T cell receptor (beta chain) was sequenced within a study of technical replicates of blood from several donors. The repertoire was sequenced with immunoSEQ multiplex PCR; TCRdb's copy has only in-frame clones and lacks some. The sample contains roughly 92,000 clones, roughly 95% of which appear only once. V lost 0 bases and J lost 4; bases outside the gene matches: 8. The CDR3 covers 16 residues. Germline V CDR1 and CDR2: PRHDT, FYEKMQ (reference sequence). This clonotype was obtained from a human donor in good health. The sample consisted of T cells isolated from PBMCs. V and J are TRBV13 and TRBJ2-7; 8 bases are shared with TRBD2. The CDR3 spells CASSLGGLGGGYEQYF. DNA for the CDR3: TGTGCCAGCAGCTTAGGGGGACTAGGTGGAGGATACGAGCAGTACTTC.